Following are 7 T cell receptor beta chains from one sample sequenced in a study of T-cell reconstitution after alpha-beta-depleted transplantation in children. Molecular barcoding with unique molecular identifiers was used for the TCRbeta library. MiXCR, applied by TCRdb to the PCR reads, yields one record per CDR3 protein. The sample lists fewer than 550,000 distinct CDR3 sequences, about 10% seen once, with 12% to 15% in the top ten. The source was PBMCs, mostly from graft donor cells, collected 180 days after TCRalphabeta/CD19-depleted stem cell transplant. Receptors were obtained from a female patient aged 2 to 10 who had a stem cell transplant for aplastic anemia, so the T cells may come from the graft donor.

V usage is TRBV12-3 or TRBV12-4 and J usage is TRBJ2-1, with D possibly being TRBD2 (5 bases). The CDR3 spans 14 residues. Trimming stripped 1 base from V and 8 bases from J, with 12 bases between. The CDR3 DNA is TGTGCCAGCAGTTTAGACCCTACTAGGGATGAGCAGTTCTTC. This codes for CASSLDPTRDEQFF.

V and J are TRBV5-5 and TRBJ2-7, with 8 bases identical to TRBD1. CDR1 is SGHKS and CDR2 is YYEKEE in the germline V gene (reference sequence). The CDR3 length is 17 residues. In nucleotides, the CDR3 is TGTGCCGGCAGCTTCTTCACAAAAACAGGGGGTAACTACGAGCAGTACGTC. Translating it yields CAGSFFTKTGGNYEQYV.

This clonotype was observed a few times. The chain combines TRBV7-2 with TRBJ2-7, with 9 positions matching TRBD2. CDR1 is SGHTA, CDR2 FQGNSA, per germline. V gave up 5 bases and J gave up 1 base; unmatched junction bases: 9. There are 16 residues in the CDR3. The CDR3 region has the DNA TGTGCCAGCAGCCCCGGGGCAAGCGGGAGGTCCTACGAGCAGTACTTC. Encoded protein: CASSPGASGRSYEQYF. The complete variable domain, with remaining parts taken from reference TRBV7-2 and TRBJ2-7, reads GAGVSQSPSNKVTEKGKDVELRCDPISGHTALYWYRQSLGQGLEFLIYFQGNSAPDKSGLPSDRFSAERTGGSVSTLTIQRTQQEDSAVYLCASSPGASGRSYEQYFGPGTRLTVT.

This chain links TRBV4-1 with TRBJ1-2; a weak D match, TRBD1 (6 bases). Trimming removed 2 bases at V and 8 bases at J, with 15 bases between. Germline V lookup: CDR1 MGHRA, CDR2 YSYEKL. The CDR3 covers 14 residues. In nucleotides, the CDR3 is TGCGCCAGCAGCCAAAAGACAGGTCGGGGGGGCTACACCTTC. Protein: CASSQKTGRGGYTF.

V gene TRBV12-3 or TRBV12-4 combines with J gene TRBJ1-2; 10 bases are a match to TRBD1. Trimming took 6 bases from V and 4 from J; bases not matched to a gene: 5. The CDR3 is made up of 14 amino acids. CDR3 nucleotides: TGTGCCAGCAGAGGGGACAGGGGAGCCTATGGCTACACCTTC. This translates into CASRGDRGAYGYTF.

The V gene is TRBV5-6, the J gene TRBJ2-5; the D is unclear. CDR3 length equals 14 residues. The V end lost 4 bases, the J end lost 3 bases, and 13 bases lay between the germline ends. CDR1 SGHDT and CDR2 YYEEEE come from the germline V gene. The CDR3 loop is CASSRRATEETQYF. CDR3 DNA sequence: TGTGCCAGCAGCCGTCGAGCGACGGAAGAGACCCAGTACTTC.

The table lists this clonotype with many counts. The chain is built from TRBV11-2 and TRBJ1-3; 10 bases are shared with TRBD1. CDR1 and CDR2 from the germline V gene are SGHAT and FQNNGV. The CDR3 contains 17 residues. V shed 5 bases, J shed 1 base, and the junction held 8 bases outside the gene matches. Written as DNA, the CDR3 is TGTGCCAGCAGCCCAGGGGACAGGGGCAAATCTGGAAACACCATATATTTT. Translated, it gives CASSPGDRGKSGNTIYF.